This T cell receptor beta chain is drawn from a study of blood T cells in healthy people across ages. For the second PCR, which ran for about 7 to 12 cycles, a sample-barcoded 5' primer and a J-beta primer mix were used. TCRdb re-called the 5' RACE reads with MiXCR, one entry per CDR3 protein. The sample shows 450,000 to 650,000 distinct CDR3 sequences, less than 25% of them seen only once. This sample was also put to use in a study of T cells of mothers and their children. From that study: For related and unrelated pairs alike, thymic selection shapes TCR recombination output similarly. Mother-child pairs who were related displayed a slightly higher overlap than unrelated pairs, a difference that was non-significant.

The sample comprised blood. The sequence derives from a boy between 10 and 17 years old in good health.

The CDR3 coding sequence is TGTGCCACCAGCAGGAGCCAAGAGACCCAGTACTTC. The encoded protein is CATSRSQETQYF. The gene calls are TRBV15 and TRBJ2-5, with D unresolved. This CDR3 has 12 amino acids. Germline CDR1 reads LNHNV; CDR2 reads YYDKDF (reference sequence). The V and J ends lost 3 bases and 1 base respectively, with 3 bases between them.